Listed here are 26 T cell receptor beta chains from one sample, sequenced in a study of beta chain features in type 1 diabetes. The isolated RNA, all of it, was reverse transcribed, so expressed TCRB transcripts were what got sequenced. The protocol was immunoSEQ multiplex PCR, while the TCRdb copy is restricted to in-frame clones and leaves out a portion. The table lists 150,000 or so clones, 8.5% to 14% of them singletons, with about 2% in the top ten. The sequencing input was central memory CD4+ T cells from blood. These TCRs come from a young man in good health.

This clone came up many times. The CDR3 protein is CATAGFSDTQYF. The CDR3 region has the DNA TGTGCCACCGCGGGATTTTCAGATACGCAGTATTTT. The gene calls are TRBV10-3 and TRBJ2-3; TRBD2 might be the D (6 bases). The length of the CDR3 is 12 residues. The germline V and J ends were trimmed by 10 bases and 4 bases, with 12 bases remaining between them. Looked up from germline, CDR1 is ENHRY and CDR2 is SYGVKD.

This clone was counted a few times. The chain joins TRBV27 to TRBJ2-6; D call uncertain. Germline V gives CDR1 MNHEY, CDR2 SMNVEV (reference sequence). V was cut by 5 bases and J by 2 bases, with 13 bases left in between. This CDR3 is built from 16 residues. The CDR3 DNA follows: TGTGCCAGCAGTCGACCCGCAGGAACTGGGGCCAACGTCCTGACTTTC. This encodes CASSRPAGTGANVLTF.

This clone has more than one count but fewer than ten. As DNA, the CDR3 is TGCGCCAGCAGTCGATTGAGGGACAGGGGGCCGGAAAAACTGTTTTTT. Translated: CASSRLRDRGPEKLFF. The rearrangement uses TRBV23-1 and TRBJ1-4; 12 positions agree with TRBD1. TRBV23-1 is an ORF; its function is uncertain. This CDR3 is built from 16 residues. The V and J ends lost 4 bases and 8 bases, in that order; junction bases with no gene match: 8.

The chain has TRBV29-1 and TRBJ1-3; TRBD1 aligns across 11 bases. The germline V gene has CDR1 SQVTM and CDR2 ANQGSEA. The CDR3 consists of 15 residues. J lost 3 bases, V lost 6 bases, and 7 bases had no gene match. The CDR3 here is CSVVGQGADGNTIYF. The CDR3 DNA reads as TGCAGCGTCGTCGGACAGGGGGCGGATGGAAACACCATATATTTT.

In this sample, this clone turned up a few times. The V gene is TRBV28, the J gene TRBJ1-5, with D maybe TRBD1 (6 bases). This CDR3 is built from 16 residues. V was cut by 1 base and J by 9 bases, with 19 bases left in between. The V gene's germline CDR1 is MDHEN and CDR2 SYDVKM. CDR3 DNA: TGTGCCAGCAGTTTATCCGGGGGGCGTGATGTTCGGCCCCAGCATTTT. Encoded protein: CASSLSGGRDVRPQHF.

In its sample, this clone was seen a few times. CDR3 protein: CASSQDLSGGETQYF. DNA for the CDR3: TGCGCCAGCAGCCAAGATCTTTCAGGAGGAGAGACCCAGTACTTC. The chain couples TRBV4-3 to TRBJ2-5; possible D gene TRBD2, 5 bases. Germline V gene lookup returns CDR1 LGHNA and CDR2 YSLEER. The CDR3 is made up of 15 amino acids. With 0 bases removed from V and 4 bases from J, the gap between germline ends came to 12 bases.

This clone was picked up a small number of times. Germline is not matched at one junction end, which may reflect a read error. The V gene is TRBV5-5, the J gene TRBJ2-7; 8 bases match TRBD1. CDR1 SGHKS and CDR2 YYEKEE come from the germline V gene (reference sequence). The CDR3 covers 12 residues. This CDR3 is CASSIDRGRTNF. CDR3 coding DNA: TGTGCCAGCAGCATCGACAGGGGCCGCACGAATTTC.

This clone was recorded at least ten times. This chain uses TRBV18 with TRBJ1-5, with D perhaps matching TRBD1 (5 bases). CDR3 length: 17 residues. Germline V lookup: CDR1 KGHSH, CDR2 LQKENI. Between the trimmed V and J ends, which lost 1 base and 0 bases, there was a span of 13 bases. The CDR3 DNA follows: TGTGCCAGCTCACCACAGGCGGGGGGAGATAGCAATCAGCCCCAGCATTTT. Protein product: CASSPQAGGDSNQPQHF. Filled out from reference TRBV18 and TRBJ1-5, the complete variable domain reads NAGVMQNPRHLVRRRGQEARLRCSPMKGHSHVYWYRQLPEEGLKFMVYLQKENIIDESGMPKERFSAEFPKEGPSILRIQQVVRGDSAAYFCASSPQAGGDSNQPQHFGDGTRLSIL.

This clone came up a few times. V is TRBV29-1 and J is TRBJ1-3, with D possibly being TRBD1 (6 bases). V lost 6 bases to trimming and J lost 0 bases, with 15 bases between them. CDR1 is SQVTM, CDR2 ANQGSEA, per germline. The CDR3 has 15 amino acids. The CDR3 nucleotides are TGCAGCGTCCAGCACAGGGCCGCCTCTGGAAACACCATATATTTT. This gives the protein CSVQHRAASGNTIYF.

This clone has ten or more counts. The chain is built from TRBV20-1 and TRBJ2-3; D not resolved. Per the germline V gene, CDR1 is DFQATT and CDR2 is SNEGSKA (reference sequence). V lost 6 bases to trimming and J lost 4 bases, with 8 bases between them. The CDR3 runs 11 residues. In DNA, the CDR3 is TGCAGTGCGTCTGTTTCAGATACGCAGTATTTT. Amino acids: CSASVSDTQYF.

This clone has just a few counts. V gene TRBV25-1 combines with J gene TRBJ2-3; either TRBD1 or TRBD2 may fit D (5 bases each). The CDR3 runs 17 residues. From germline, CDR1 is MGHDK and CDR2 SYGVNS. The ends were cut back, 1 base at V and 2 bases at J, with 16 bases in the middle. The CDR3 bases are TGTGCCAGCAGTGAATTAGTCGGGGCGTCTTCCACAGATACGCAGTATTTT. It is translated as CASSELVGASSTDTQYF.

The rearrangement uses TRBV11-2 and TRBJ2-1, with TRBD2 identical over 12 bases. V shed 5 bases, J shed 4 bases, and the junction held 3 bases outside the gene matches. Germline values: CDR1 SGHAT, CDR2 FQNNGV. This CDR3 region has 15 residues. This CDR3 is CASSLAGGPYNEQFF. In DNA, the CDR3 is TGTGCCAGCAGCCTAGCGGGGGGGCCGTACAATGAGCAGTTCTTC.

This clone has more than one count but fewer than ten. V and J are TRBV30 and TRBJ1-2; D is unresolved. The CDR3 loop spans 12 amino acids. V lost 0 bases and J 7 bases, leaving 9 bases between the germline ends. Germline lookup yields CDR1 GTSNPN and CDR2 SVGIG (reference sequence). The CDR3 spells CAWSVRAGGYTF. CDR3 nucleotide sequence: TGTGCCTGGAGTGTAAGGGCGGGTGGCTACACCTTC.

There are a few counts of this clone. The rearrangement joins TRBV28 to TRBJ2-2; the D gene is possibly TRBD2 (6 bases). The germline V gene has CDR1 MDHEN and CDR2 SYDVKM. The CDR3 loop spans 16 amino acids. V lost 3 bases and J lost 5, with 16 bases in between. CDR3 amino acids: CASSFFSGPATGELFF. Here the CDR3 DNA reads TGTGCCAGCAGTTTCTTTAGCGGTCCGGCAACCGGGGAGCTGTTTTTT.

This clone was observed many times. The CDR3 DNA reads TGTGCCAGCAGCGCGGCTAGCGGATACGAGCAGTACTTC. Its translation is CASSAASGYEQYF. V usage is TRBV7-2 and J usage is TRBJ2-7; 7 bases line up with TRBD2. The ends lost 5 bases at V and 4 bases at J; junction bases unmatched: 5. This CDR3 is built from 13 residues. From germline, CDR1 is SGHTA and CDR2 FQGNSA.

The chain couples TRBV7-2 to TRBJ2-6; TRBD1 agrees at 7 bases. CDR1 SGHTA and CDR2 FQGNSA come from the germline V gene. V gave up 5 bases and J gave up 2 bases; unmatched junction bases: 3. This CDR3 is built from 15 residues. This CDR3 reads CASSRQGAGANVLTF. Here the CDR3 DNA reads TGTGCCAGCAGCCGGCAGGGGGCTGGGGCCAACGTCCTGACTTTC.

This clone came up a few times. The chain couples TRBV5-1 to TRBJ2-5; D gene unclear. Germline V CDR1 and CDR2: SGHRS, YFSETQ. V lost 1 base to trimming and J lost 3 bases, with 13 bases between them. The CDR3 length is 15 residues. The CDR3 spells CASSLTGFEEETQYF. Written as DNA, the CDR3 is TGCGCCAGCAGCTTGACCGGTTTTGAGGAAGAGACCCAGTACTTC. Full variable domain (missing parts from reference TRBV5-1 and TRBJ2-5): KAGVTQTPRYLIKTRGQQVTLSCSPISGHRSVSWYQQTPGQGLQFLFEYFSETQRNKGNFPGRFSGRQFSNSRSEMNVSTLELGDSALYLCASSLTGFEEETQYFGPGTRLLVL.

On this clone: A read error may explain this, as a much larger clone is one base away. This sequence joins TRBV29-1 and TRBJ2-7; D is possibly TRBD1 (5 bases). Between the trimmed V and J ends, which lost 7 bases and 0 bases, there was a span of 16 bases. The germline V gene encodes CDR1 SQVTM and CDR2 ANQGSEA. The CDR3 totals 14 residues. The CDR3 protein is CSARPDSGSYEQYF. Here the CDR3 DNA reads TGCAGCGCGAGGCCTGACAGTGGCTCCTACGAGCAGTACTTC.

This clone has only a few counts. The chain has TRBV7-2 and TRBJ2-1, with TRBD2 matching 13 bases. V was pared by 6 bases and J by 3 bases, with 14 bases of the junction left unmatched. Germline V gene sequence: CDR1 SGHTA, CDR2 FQGNSA. CDR3 size: 19 residues. The CDR3: CASSFPGLAGRSFYNEQFF. Here the CDR3 DNA reads TGTGCCAGCAGTTTCCCGGGACTAGCGGGAAGGTCCTTCTACAATGAGCAGTTCTTC.

This clone came up a few times. V and J are TRBV7-3 and TRBJ2-2, with unresolved D. V gave up 6 bases and J gave up 4 bases, with 12 bases separating them. The CDR3 has 14 residues. Germline CDR1 is SGHTA and CDR2 is FQGTGA. The CDR3 protein is CASSLGSSTGELFF. The CDR3 coding sequence is TGTGCCAGCAGTCTCGGGTCTTCCACCGGGGAGCTGTTTTTT.

V gene TRBV9 combines with J gene TRBJ2-2, with a tentative D call TRBD2 (5 bases). This CDR3 spans 15 amino acids. With 3 bases removed from V and 3 bases from J, the gap between germline ends came to 12 bases. CDR1 and CDR2 from the germline V gene are SGDLS and YYNGEE. CDR3 sequence reads: CASSGGIGDTGELFF. CDR3 DNA: TGTGCCAGCAGCGGAGGGATCGGGGACACCGGGGAGCTGTTTTTT.

V and J are TRBV7-9 and TRBJ2-5; no reliable D call. The germline V and J ends were trimmed by 1 base and 5 bases, with 5 bases remaining between them. This CDR3 has 12 residues. Germline CDR1 reads SEHNR; CDR2 reads FQNEAQ (reference sequence). As DNA, the CDR3 is TGTGCCAGCAGCTTAGTCAAGGAGACCCAGTACTTC. Encoded protein: CASSLVKETQYF. The variable domain in full, completed from reference TRBV7-9 and TRBJ2-5, reads DTGVSQNPRHKITKRGQNVTFRCDPISEHNRLYWYRQTLGQGPEFLTYFQNEAQLEKSRLLSDRFSAERPKGSFSTLEIQRTEQGDSAMYLCASSLVKETQYFGPGTRLLVL.

The rearrangement links TRBV9 to TRBJ1-4, with no clear D. This CDR3 is built from 14 residues. The V and J ends lost 0 bases and 3 bases respectively, with 6 bases between them. The germline gives CDR1 SGDLS, CDR2 YYNGEE. DNA of the CDR3: TGTGCCAGCAGCGTAGGATTGGCTAATGAAAAACTGTTTTTT. It translates to CASSVGLANEKLFF.

This clone has ten or more counts. The chain couples TRBV11-1 to TRBJ2-7; 8 bases are shared with TRBD2. Germline V gives CDR1 SGHAT, CDR2 FQDESV (reference sequence). V shed 4 bases, J shed 6 bases, and the junction held 11 bases outside the gene matches. The CDR3 is 15 amino acids. In DNA form, the CDR3 reads TGTGCCAGCAGCTCCTTAGCGGGGCGCCTACCCGAGCAGTACTTC. This encodes CASSSLAGRLPEQYF.

The chain is built from TRBV5-1 and TRBJ1-1; TRBD1 agrees at 7 bases. There are 15 residues in the CDR3. CDR1 and CDR2 from the germline V gene are SGHRS and YFSETQ. J gave up 2 bases and V 2 bases, and 6 bases lay outside the gene matches. The CDR3 sequence is CASSLRQGSNTEAFF. CDR3 sequence (DNA): TGCGCCAGCAGCTTACGACAGGGTAGCAACACTGAAGCTTTCTTT.

This clone came up a few times. The chain is built from TRBV7-3 and TRBJ2-7, with D perhaps matching TRBD1 (5 bases). Germline V CDR1 and CDR2: SGHTA, FQGTGA. The length of the CDR3 is 15 residues. Trimming removed 2 bases from V and 3 bases from J, with 14 bases in between. CDR3 nucleotide sequence: TGTGCCAGCAGCTTATCAACAGGAGTAGGCTACGAGCAGTACTTC. Encoded protein: CASSLSTGVGYEQYF.